This T cell receptor (beta chain) appears in the sequencing data of a study of Ad26.COV2.S vaccination and SARS-CoV-2 variants. Study as a whole: Within the COV1001 Ad26.COV2.S trial arm, the donor was enrolled. The study, taken as a whole, reports: In TCR breadth and depth analyses, total T cell responses may have been underestimated.

The treatment was: some 20 received Ad26.COV2.S at low or high dose, single or two shots; five or six received placebo; per-sample allocation not given. Sampling took place 63 days after the first vaccine or placebo injection. The CDR3 is 14 amino acids. CDR1 LGHDT and CDR2 YNNKEL come from the germline V gene (reference sequence). V was pared by 6 bases and J by 5 bases, with 16 bases between. In regard to this clone: The antigen is undetermined.

Some clones are missing from TCRdb's copy, which holds only in-frame ones; the method was immunoSEQ multiplex PCR. The sample gives approximately 480,000 clones, approximately 90% of which show up once; 9.5% to 15% is in the top ten. The sequence derives from a person between 18 and 60 years old who received the Ad26.COV2.S COVID-19 vaccine or a placebo. Here the sequenced sample was peripheral blood, taken in a trial of Ad26.COV2.S vaccine versus placebo. This chain uses TRBV3-1 (or the pseudogene TRBV3-2) with TRBJ1-1, with no clear D. The CDR3 DNA reads TGTGCCAGCAGTCCCCCCGATACATATACTGAAGCTTTCTTT. This sequence encodes CASSPPDTYTEAFF.